One and the same sample provided the 25 T cell receptor beta chains below, sequenced in a study of T cells in localized non-small cell lung cancer. Measured with immunoSEQ multiplex PCR; TCRdb has only the in-frame clones, and not every one. Of 53,000 or so clones listed, just over 90% are singletons. The sequenced sample was peripheral blood, obtained before any cancer treatment. The receptors derive from a man aged 40 to 70 with stage I lung adenocarcinoma.

V is TRBV7-3 and J is TRBJ1-1, with D possibly matching TRBD1 (6 bases). V shed 3 bases and J shed 5 bases, with 13 bases lying between them. The CDR3 consists of 14 residues. The germline gives CDR1 SGHTA, CDR2 FQGTGA. CDR3 residues: CASSFQGKITEAFF. The CDR3 coding sequence is TGTGCCAGCAGCTTCCAGGGGAAAATAACTGAAGCTTTCTTT. Together with reference TRBV7-3 and TRBJ1-1, the CDR3 gives the full variable domain: GAGVSQTPSNKVTEKGKYVELRCDPISGHTALYWYRQSLGQGPEFLIYFQGTGAADDSGLPNDRFFAVRPEGSVSTLKIQRTERGDSAVYLCASSFQGKITEAFFGQGTRLTVV.

The CDR3 bases are TGTGCCAGTAGTATAGATCGAGGACTAGCGGGGTACAATGAGCAGTTCTTC. Translation: CASSIDRGLAGYNEQFF. The genes are TRBV19 and TRBJ2-1; 12 bases line up with TRBD2. CDR3 length equals 17 residues. The junction had 4 bases not matched to a gene; V was cut back by 0 bases and J by 4 bases. Looked up from germline, CDR1 is LNHDA and CDR2 is SQIVND (reference sequence).

The chain uses TRBV5-1 and TRBJ2-5, with 8 bases that match TRBD1. Germline assignment: CDR1 SGHRS and CDR2 YFSETQ. J was trimmed by 4 bases and V by 0 bases; bases with no gene match: 5. This CDR3 has 15 residues. The CDR3 is CASSLGTGGVETQYF. As DNA, the CDR3 is TGCGCCAGCAGCTTGGGTACAGGGGGAGTAGAGACCCAGTACTTC.

J is TRBJ2-7 and V is TRBV15; D unresolved. Germline lookup yields CDR1 LNHNV and CDR2 YYDKDF (reference sequence). CDR3 length equals 14 residues. Trimming shortened V by 6 bases and J by 0 bases, and 12 bases separated the two germline ends. CDR3 protein: CATRRRGDSYEQYF. The CDR3 DNA follows: TGTGCCACCAGGCGAAGAGGAGACTCCTACGAGCAGTACTTC.

The rearrangement links TRBV6-1 to TRBJ1-3; D call uncertain. V was pared by 9 bases and J by 0 bases, with 9 bases between. CDR3 size: 13 residues. Germline V gene sequence: CDR1 MNHNS, CDR2 SASEGT. For the CDR3, the DNA is TGTGCCAGTTGGCGGTCCTCTGGAAACACCATATATTTT. The encoded protein is CASWRSSGNTIYF.

The V call is TRBV6-1, the J call TRBJ2-2; the match to TRBD1 covers 8 bases. Germline V CDR1 and CDR2: MNHNS, SASEGT. Trimming took 5 bases from V and 5 from J; bases not matched to a gene: 10. The CDR3 is made up of 16 amino acids. The CDR3 reads CASSKEDRALTGELFF. As DNA, the CDR3 is TGTGCCAGCAGTAAAGAGGACAGGGCTTTAACCGGGGAGCTGTTTTTT.

This rearrangement joins TRBV7-2 to TRBJ2-1; perhaps D is TRBD1 or TRBD2 (5 bases each). Per the germline V gene, CDR1 is SGHTA and CDR2 is FQGNSA. This CDR3 comprises 14 residues. The V gene lost 1 base and the J gene lost 3 bases, with 7 bases spanning the gap. CDR3 protein: CASSLGGVYNEQFF. CDR3 sequence (DNA): TGTGCCAGCAGCTTAGGAGGGGTCTACAATGAGCAGTTCTTC.

The chain has TRBV2 and TRBJ2-7, with 9 bases that match TRBD2. Per the germline V gene, CDR1 is SNHLY and CDR2 is FYNNEI. Germline trimming cut 6 bases from V and 2 bases from J; bases unmatched to any gene: 5. The CDR3 totals 14 residues. CDR3 in DNA: TGTGCCAGCAGACCGGGACTAGCTGCCTACGAGCAGTACTTC. Amino acid sequence: CASRPGLAAYEQYF.

V gene TRBV4-3 combines with J gene TRBJ2-1; TRBD2 agrees at 7 bases. Germline CDR1 and CDR2: LGHNA and YSLEER. This CDR3 region has 15 residues. The V and J ends lost 0 bases and 8 bases, in that order; junction bases with no gene match: 7. The DNA for the CDR3 is TGCGCCAGCAGCCAAGACTGGGCGGGAGTCTATGAGCAGTTCTTC. It yields the protein CASSQDWAGVYEQFF.

The V gene is TRBV6-1, the J gene TRBJ2-7; D gene ambiguous. The germline V gene has CDR1 MNHNS and CDR2 SASEGT. The CDR3 sequence is 13 residues long. V lost 2 bases and J lost 1, with 6 bases in between. The CDR3 protein is CASSELVSYEQYF. The CDR3 DNA reads as TGTGCCAGCAGTGAACTGGTTTCCTACGAGCAGTACTTC.

The chain carries TRBV13 and TRBJ2-3, with no clear D. This CDR3 is 12 amino acids long. Trimming removed 0 bases from V and 4 bases from J, with 2 bases in between. Germline lookup yields CDR1 PRHDT and CDR2 FYEKMQ (reference sequence). The chain's CDR3 is CASSLGPDTQYF. CDR3 DNA: TGTGCCAGCAGCTTAGGTCCAGATACGCAGTATTTT.

The chain is built from TRBV9 and TRBJ2-7; 10 nucleotides align to TRBD2. The CDR3 is made up of 16 amino acids. The V gene end was trimmed by 0 bases and the J gene end by 5 bases; junction bases not matched to a gene: 8. Germline assignment: CDR1 SGDLS and CDR2 YYNGEE. CDR3 amino acids: CASSVGGVAGGDEQYF. The CDR3 bases are TGTGCCAGCAGCGTAGGCGGTGTAGCGGGAGGTGACGAGCAGTACTTC.

The genes are TRBV6-5 and TRBJ2-2; D unclear. Germline assignment: CDR1 MNHEY and CDR2 SVGAGI. V lost 2 bases to trimming and J lost 6 bases, with 7 bases between them. The CDR3 runs to 13 residues. The CDR3 DNA reads as TGTGCCAGCAGTTACACCAGCGCCGGGGAGCTGTTTTTT. Protein sequence: CASSYTSAGELFF.

CDR3 DNA: TGTGCCAGCAGCTTATCGCAGGGGTTCATCGAGGGCTACACCTTC. Translation gives CASSLSQGFIEGYTF. The chain couples TRBV5-5 to TRBJ1-2; possible D gene TRBD1, 6 bases. The CDR3 runs to 15 residues. Germline-derived CDR1 and CDR2 are SGHKS and YYEKEE (reference sequence). V gave up 2 bases and J gave up 8 bases, with 19 bases separating them.

The gene calls are TRBV28 and TRBJ1-2; no clear D. The V end was cut by 4 bases, the J end by 5 bases, with 8 bases between. Germline V CDR1 and CDR2: MDHEN, SYDVKM. The CDR3 is 12 residues long. Written as DNA, the CDR3 is TGTGCCAGCAGTTCCCGATTGTATGGCTACACCTTC. It codes for CASSSRLYGYTF.

The chain uses TRBV19 and TRBJ2-3; TRBD1 matches at 7 bases. This CDR3 is 15 amino acids long. J gave up 2 bases and V 2 bases, and 4 bases lay outside the gene matches. CDR1 is LNHDA and CDR2 is SQIVND in the germline V gene (reference sequence). CDR3 region: CASSIHTGDTDTQYF. CDR3 nucleotide sequence: TGTGCCAGTAGTATACACACAGGGGACACAGATACGCAGTATTTT.

In its sample, this clone was seen once. This sequence joins TRBV19 and TRBJ1-1; D unclear. This CDR3 spans 13 amino acids. Trimming shortened V by 8 bases and J by 8 bases, and 18 bases separated the two germline ends. CDR1 and CDR2 from the germline V gene are LNHDA and SQIVND (reference sequence). The CDR3 coding sequence is TGTGCCAGTCAGCTCAGCGGGTACTCCGAAGCTTTCTTT. Translating it yields CASQLSGYSEAFF. The full variable domain, in which reference TRBV19 and TRBJ1-1 provide the parts outside the CDR3, is DGGITQSPKYLFRKEGQNVTLSCEQNLNHDAMYWYRQDPGQGLRLIYYSQIVNDFQKGDIAEGYSVSREKKESFPLTVTSAQKNPTAFYLCASQLSGYSEAFFGQGTRLTVV.

CDR3 sequence: CASSLDRGATDTQYF. The DNA of the CDR3 is TGTGCCAGCAGCCTAGACAGGGGCGCCACAGATACGCAGTATTTT. V is TRBV5-4 and J is TRBJ2-3; TRBD1 matches 8 bases. The CDR3 is made up of 15 amino acids. With 4 bases clipped from V and 2 bases from J, the junction kept 6 bases outside the gene matches. The germline V gene has CDR1 SGHNT and CDR2 YYREEE (reference sequence).

This clone appeared a single time. The J gene is TRBJ2-2, the V gene TRBV7-9, with D unresolved. Trimming cost V 5 bases and J 6 bases, with 10 bases left between them. The V gene's germline CDR1 is SEHNR and CDR2 FQNEAQ (reference sequence). The CDR3 consists of 13 residues. The CDR3 DNA follows: TGTGCCAGCAGCCCCCCGTGGCCCGGGGAGCTGTTTTTT. Encoded protein: CASSPPWPGELFF. Combining the CDR3 with reference TRBV7-9 and TRBJ2-2 gives the whole variable domain DTGVSQNPRHKITKRGQNVTFRCDPISEHNRLYWYRQTLGQGPEFLTYFQNEAQLEKSRLLSDRFSAERPKGSFSTLEIQRTEQGDSAMYLCASSPPWPGELFFGEGSRLTVL.

This clone was observed a single time. J is TRBJ1-1 and V is TRBV19; possible D gene TRBD1, 5 bases. The germline gives CDR1 LNHDA, CDR2 SQIVND (reference sequence). V shed 5 bases and J shed 6 bases, with 13 bases lying between them. The CDR3 extends over 13 amino acids. CDR3 sequence (DNA): TGTGCCAGTAGTCCCTTCGGGGGGGCTGAAGCTTTCTTT. This codes for CASSPFGGAEAFF. Combining the CDR3 with reference TRBV19 and TRBJ1-1 gives the whole variable domain DGGITQSPKYLFRKEGQNVTLSCEQNLNHDAMYWYRQDPGQGLRLIYYSQIVNDFQKGDIAEGYSVSREKKESFPLTVTSAQKNPTAFYLCASSPFGGAEAFFGQGTRLTVV.

The gene calls are TRBV28 and TRBJ2-5, with TRBD1 matching over 7 bases. The ends lost 7 bases at V and 1 base at J; junction bases unmatched: 6. The CDR3 has 14 amino acids. Germline CDR1 and CDR2: MDHEN and SYDVKM. The CDR3 DNA follows: TGTGCCAGCAACAGGTACAGGGGCCAAGAGACCCAGTACTTC. It translates to CASNRYRGQETQYF.

The V and J genes are TRBV18 and TRBJ2-3; D unclear. V was trimmed by 0 bases and J by 6 bases, leaving 7 bases between them. In germline, CDR1 is KGHSH, CDR2 LQKENI. This CDR3 is 13 amino acids long. The CDR3 nucleotides read TGTGCCAGCTCACCACCCTTAATGGATACGCAGTATTTT. Translation gives CASSPPLMDTQYF.

The V call is TRBV28, the J call TRBJ2-3; unclear D gene. In germline, CDR1 is MDHEN, CDR2 SYDVKM. V shed 2 bases and J shed 4 bases, with 7 bases lying between them. The CDR3 is 13 amino acids. The CDR3 bases are TGTGCCAGCAGTTTAAAAGTCCCAGATACGCAGTATTTT. Protein sequence: CASSLKVPDTQYF.

Note on this clone: A read error is possible here, since a much larger clone lies one base away. This chain links TRBV18 with TRBJ1-2; no firm D call. Trimming left V 8 bases short and J 6 bases short, with 19 bases between. Germline-derived CDR1 and CDR2 are KGHSH and LQKENI. This CDR3 is 14 amino acids long. Here the CDR3 reads CASPRDTRAHGYTF. CDR3 in DNA: TGTGCCAGCCCACGAGATACGCGGGCCCATGGCTACACCTTC.

This clone showed up just once. The J gene is TRBJ2-7, the V gene TRBV5-4; the D is unclear. The germline CDR1 and CDR2 sequences are SGHNT and YYREEE (reference sequence). The CDR3 is 13 amino acids. V shed 5 bases and J shed 0 bases, with 9 bases lying between them. CDR3 residues: CASSPDASYEQYF. CDR3 coding DNA: TGTGCCAGCAGTCCCGATGCCTCCTACGAGCAGTACTTC.